This T cell receptor (beta chain) was found in a study of CD8 T cells in ankylosing spondylitis. With molecular barcodes, quantitative 5'-RACE was used to make the TCR beta libraries. Using its own MiXCR run on the 5' RACE reads, TCRdb lists one record per CDR3 protein. The top ten hold around 7.6% of the sample, which has about 160,000 distinct CDR3 sequences, approximately 20% seen once. Study-level points and caveats: Within peripheral blood, clones linked to disease were CD8+ and relatively rare. Some motif variants had been reported before (in reactive arthritis synovial fluid and blood). A motif in TCR beta, a set of under 10 highly homologous variants, appeared characteristic of ankylosing spondylitis blood.

This clonotype was counted many times. Its target is not known. Sample: blood, either unsorted or a sorted T cell fraction (not recorded which). The receptor was derived from a male donor with ankylosing spondylitis or in good health (not recorded which).

The CDR3 sequence: CASSLPIQTGFYEKLFF. CDR3 nucleotides: TGTGCCAGCAGTCTCCCCATTCAGACAGGGTTCTACGAAAAACTGTTTTTT. The chain couples TRBV28 to TRBJ1-4; the match to TRBD1 covers 7 bases. Trimming removed 5 bases from V and 8 bases from J; junction bases left unmatched: 17. CDR1 and CDR2 from the germline V gene are MDHEN and SYDVKM. The CDR3 totals 17 residues.